This is a list of T cell receptor beta chains from one sample in a study of blood T cells in healthy people across ages. MiXCR was run by TCRdb on the 5' RACE reads, yielding one entry per CDR3 protein. The table shows fewer than 2,000,000 distinct CDR3 sequences, with 34% occurring only once. The sequencing sample was made of blood. The receptors originated from a woman aged 30 to 39 in good health. Each CDR3 is given with its conserved first and last residue. D genes are given only for firm matches. Expanded clones are given a class, and other clones once, few, many or no size at all.

v_call	j_call	d_call	clone_size	cdr3_nt	cdr3_aa
TRBV6-6	TRBJ1-2	.	few	TGTGCCAGCACCGGACTGGGGCAAGGCTATGGCTACACCTTC	CASTGLGQGYGYTF
TRBV24-1	TRBJ2-1	.	.	TGTGCCACCAGTGACCCCGAGGGGAGCGCCCGAGGGAATGAGCAGTTCTTC	CATSDPEGSARGNEQFF
TRBV20-1	TRBJ2-1	.	.	TGCAGTGCTTATTCCCGAGAAAGGTTTTCAGGGGAGCAGTTCTTC	CSAYSRERFSGEQFF
TRBV7-9	TRBJ2-3	TRBD2	.	TGTGCCAGCAGCTTTAGCGGGAGCGCGGAGAATACGCAGTATTTT	CASSFSGSAENTQYF
TRBV5-6	TRBJ2-1	TRBD2	few	TGTGCCAGCAGCCCGAGACTAGCGGGAGCTGAGCAGTTCTTC	CASSPRLAGAEQFF
TRBV21-1	TRBJ2-5	.	.	TGTGCCAGCAGCAAAGGGTATGGGGGGGAAGAGACCCAGTACTTC	CASSKGYGGEETQYF
TRBV12-3/TRBV12-4	TRBJ1-1	.	.	TGTGCCAGCAGTTTGATAAGGGGCCACAACACTGAAGCTTTCTTT	CASSLIRGHNTEAFF
TRBV5-1	TRBJ2-1	TRBD2	.	TGCGCCAGCAGCTTGCCGGTAGCGGGGGGGGCTGGCGGTGAGCAGTTCTTC	CASSLPVAGGAGGEQFF
TRBV13	TRBJ1-2	TRBD1	few	TGTGCCAGCAGGAGAGCCGGGACAGCTCATGGCTACACCTTC	CASRRAGTAHGYTF
TRBV6-5	TRBJ2-5	.	few	TGTGCCAGCAGTTACTCGGAGGGGCTTGGTGACCAGTACTTC	CASSYSEGLGDQYF
TRBV30	TRBJ2-7	.	.	TGTGCCCGGGGCGGAGAGTGGATCTACGAGCAGTACTTC	CARGGEWIYEQYF
TRBV7-7	TRBJ2-1	TRBD2	.	TGTGCCAGCAGCCTATTCCTAGCGGGAGTTTCCTACAATGAGCAGTTCTTC	CASSLFLAGVSYNEQFF
TRBV4-1	TRBJ2-7	TRBD2	few	TGCGCCAGCAGCCGTTTCCGGACTAGCGGGACCTTCTCCTACGAGCAGTACTTC	CASSRFRTSGTFSYEQYF
TRBV4-1	TRBJ2-1	.	few	TGCGCCAGCAGCCAAGGGGGAAGGGCCCGACACAATGAGCAGTTCTTC	CASSQGGRARHNEQFF
TRBV20-1	TRBJ2-3	.	many	TGCAGTGCTAGTGTGGCAGATACGCAGTATTTT	CSASVADTQYF
TRBV12-3/TRBV12-4	TRBJ1-1	TRBD1	.	TGTGCCAGCAGTCCCCTGACAGGGACCACTGAAGCTTTCTTT	CASSPLTGTTEAFF
TRBV7-3	TRBJ2-5	TRBD2	few	TGTGCCAGCAGCCTAACCGGGACTACTCAAGAGACCCAGTACTTC	CASSLTGTTQETQYF
TRBV20-1	TRBJ1-1	.	.	TGCAGTGCTAGAGACCTGGGTTTGAACGCTGAAGCTTTCTTT	CSARDLGLNAEAFF
TRBV7-3	TRBJ2-3	TRBD1	.	TGTGCCAGCAGCTTCGGACAGGGGCATACGCAGTATTTT	CASSFGQGHTQYF
TRBV7-9	TRBJ2-2	TRBD2	.	TGTGCTAGCGGGAGGGTCCCGAACACCGGGGAGCTGTTTTTT	CASGRVPNTGELFF
TRBV5-1	TRBJ2-5	.	.	TGCGCCAGCAGAACCGGGACGGATAAAGAGACCCAGTACTTC	CASRTGTDKETQYF
TRBV20-1	TRBJ1-2	.	many	TGCAGTGCTCCGAATTTCTCAGACTATGGCTACACCTTC	CSAPNFSDYGYTF
TRBV10-3	TRBJ2-1	.	.	TGTGCCATCAGGGGACGGAGTGACTCCAATGAGCAGTTCTTC	CAIRGRSDSNEQFF
TRBV20-1	TRBJ2-5	TRBD2	.	TGCAGTGCTAGAGACCAGACTAGCTGGAAGACCCAGTACTTC	CSARDQTSWKTQYF
TRBV20-1	TRBJ2-1	TRBD2	.	TGCAGTGCTCCGGGACTAGCGGGGGGGCCCACCTACAATGAGCAGTTCTTC	CSAPGLAGGPTYNEQFF
TRBV4-3	TRBJ2-1	.	.	TGCGCCAGCAGCCAAGGTGGCGCAGGGTACGAAGAGACCCAGTTCTTC	CASSQGGAGYEETQFF
TRBV14	TRBJ2-1	TRBD2	.	TGTGCCAGCAGCCTGGGACTAGCGTATTACAATGAGCAGTTCTTC	CASSLGLAYYNEQFF
TRBV20-1	TRBJ1-1	TRBD1	.	TGCAGTGCTCGGGACAGGCGGGGAACTGAAGCTTTCTTT	CSARDRRGTEAFF
TRBV6-1	TRBJ2-7	.	few	TGTGCCAGCAGCGGACGTGGGACGCCCTACGAGCAGTACTTC	CASSGRGTPYEQYF
TRBV4-2	TRBJ2-3	.	.	TGTGCCAGCAGCCAAGGGAGGGCCGGGTCAGATACGCAGTATTTT	CASSQGRAGSDTQYF
TRBV5-1	TRBJ2-5	.	.	TGCGCCAGCAGCCCACAGGGATTGGTAGCGACCCAGTACTTC	CASSPQGLVATQYF
TRBV20-1	TRBJ2-7	.	.	TGCAGTGCTCCTAGGACAGACTTATACGAGCAGTACTTC	CSAPRTDLYEQYF
TRBV19	TRBJ1-5	TRBD1	.	TGTGCCAGTAGTCCGGGACAGGTGGTAGCCCAGCATTTT	CASSPGQVVAQHF
TRBV11-2	TRBJ1-2	.	.	TGTGCCAGCAGCTTAGGCAGCCTCTATGGCTACACCTTC	CASSLGSLYGYTF
TRBV7-9	TRBJ2-1	TRBD1	few	TGTGCCAGCAGCCAACCCCATCGGGACAGAAACTACAATGAGCAGTTCTTC	CASSQPHRDRNYNEQFF
TRBV4-1	TRBJ2-7	.	.	TGCGCCAGCAGCCAAGACCAAGCGACCATCTACGAGCAGTACTTC	CASSQDQATIYEQYF
TRBV2	TRBJ2-7	.	.	TGTGCCAGCAGTGACGGCGGGGCAGTGGGCGAGCAGTACTTC	CASSDGGAVGEQYF
TRBV5-1	TRBJ2-5	.	.	TGCGCCAGCACCTTAGAGGGGCAAGAGACCCAGTACTTC	CASTLEGQETQYF
TRBV20-1	TRBJ2-5	.	.	TGCAGTGCTAGTGGGCCAAGTCCGCAAGAGACCCAGTACTTC	CSASGPSPQETQYF
TRBV28	TRBJ1-4	TRBD1	.	TGTGCCAGCGAAGACAGGGATGGCGAAAAACTGTTTTTT	CASEDRDGEKLFF
TRBV29-1	TRBJ2-3	.	few	TGCAGCGTTGATGGGGTGGAAGGTAGTACGCAGTATTTT	CSVDGVEGSTQYF
TRBV6-5	TRBJ1-2	TRBD1	.	TGTGCCAGCAGAAACAAGGGGGCGGGCTACACCTTC	CASRNKGAGYTF
TRBV12-3/TRBV12-4	TRBJ2-7	TRBD2	many	TGTGCCAGCAGTTACCCGGGGAGGGCTGGCTACGAGCAGTACTTC	CASSYPGRAGYEQYF
TRBV7-8	TRBJ2-1	TRBD2	.	TGTGCCAGCAGCTTAGCACTAGCGGGGGGGAGAGTGGTCTACAATGAGCAGTTCTTC	CASSLALAGGRVVYNEQFF
TRBV10-3	TRBJ2-5	TRBD1	few	TGTGCCATCAGGGCCGGGACAGCTGAAGAGACCCAGTACTTC	CAIRAGTAEETQYF
TRBV27	TRBJ2-3	.	few	TGTGCCAGCAGCCCCACGACGCTTGGCGATACGCAGTATTTT	CASSPTTLGDTQYF
TRBV10-3	TRBJ2-3	.	once	TGTGCCATCAGTGGGTCGACTCAGCGGCGGACGCAGTATTTT	CAISGSTQRRTQYF
TRBV28	TRBJ2-3	TRBD2	few	TGTGCTGGGGGGAGCGGGACCACAGATACGCAGTATTTT	CAGGSGTTDTQYF
TRBV3-1	TRBJ2-7	.	.	TGTGCCAGCAGCCAAGATCCTGGGACGCAAGGGGAGCAGTACTTC	CASSQDPGTQGEQYF
TRBV15	TRBJ2-7	TRBD1	.	TGTGCCACCAGCACAACCCCCGGGACAGGATCCTACGAGCAGTACTTC	CATSTTPGTGSYEQYF